This TCR beta chain comes out of a study of T cells after posttransplantation cyclophosphamide. Study conclusions and caveats: Tissue-infiltrating T cells from skin or gut overlapped little with blood T cells. Later post-transplant blood repertoires were often dominated by donor CD8+ memory clones. TRB clonality was highly associated with recipient CMV seropositivity and reactivation.

Treatment was busulfan-fludarabine conditioning, a marrow graft, and cyclophosphamide on days +3 and +4. This table comes from immunoSEQ multiplex PCR, and its TCRdb copy is limited to in-frame clones, with some not included. The sample has approximately 8,000 clones, none seen only once; the top ten hold approximately 6%. There are many counts of this clone. Its cognate antigen is unknown. The sequencing here drew on PBMCs, taken after an allogeneic stem cell transplant with post-transplant cyclophosphamide. The receptor was isolated from a male patient between 25 and 39 years old who received an allogeneic stem cell transplant from an unrelated donor, was CMV-positive, and had acute and chronic GVHD. Some T cells may be transferred from the graft donor.

In DNA, the CDR3 is TGTGCTAGTGGTTTGGACTCCGGCCAGGGACTTCAGCCCCAGCATTTT. Encoded protein: CASGLDSGQGLQPQHF. V usage is TRBV12-5 and J usage is TRBJ1-5, with TRBD1 as a possible D gene (5 bases). CDR1 and CDR2 from the germline V gene are LGHNT and FRNRAP. Trimming stripped 1 base from V and 6 bases from J, with 16 bases between. This CDR3 is built from 16 residues. Full variable domain (remainder filled in from reference TRBV12-5 and TRBJ1-5): DARVTQTPRHKVTEMGQEVTMRCQPILGHNTVFWYRQTMMQGLELLAYFRNRAPLDDSGMPKDRFSAEMPDATLATLKIQPSEPRDSAVYFCASGLDSGQGLQPQHFGDGTRLSIL.